These T cell receptor beta chains were read from a single sample in a study. Each CDR3 protein gets one entry after TCRdb re-called the 5' RACE reads with MiXCR. The table has 4,500 to 6,500 distinct CDR3 sequences, 52% seen once. The specimen sequenced was memory CD4+ T cells sorted from blood. The receptors shown here come from a female donor with breast cancer. Both conserved end residues are part of each CDR3. The D gene is left open where the match is weak. Where a row states a size, it is once, few, many or the class of an expanded clone; other rows omit it.

clone_size	cdr3_length	v_call	j_call	d_call	cdr3_nt	cdr3_aa
.	18	TRBV6-1	TRBJ2-3	TRBD2	TGTGCCAGCAGTGAAGCGCTTCTGGCTAGCGGGAGCACAGATACGCAGTATTTT	CASSEALLASGSTDTQYF
.	11	TRBV28	TRBJ2-5	.	TGTGCCAGCAGTTTGGCAGAGACCCAGTACTTC	CASSLAETQYF
large	16	TRBV5-1	TRBJ2-1	TRBD1	TGCGCCAGCAGCCAACGCCAGACAGGGGTGGGGAATGAGCAGTTCTTC	CASSQRQTGVGNEQFF
.	12	TRBV7-9	TRBJ2-3	.	TGTGCCAGCAGCTCTAGCACGGATACGCAGTATTTT	CASSSSTDTQYF
.	13	TRBV20-1	TRBJ1-5	.	TGCAGTGCTAGAACAGTTGGCAATCAGCCCCAGCATTTT	CSARTVGNQPQHF
few	15	TRBV10-3	TRBJ2-1	TRBD2	TGTGCCATCGAGACCCGGACTAGCACCTACAATGAGCAGTTCTTC	CAIETRTSTYNEQFF
.	14	TRBV6-1	TRBJ2-5	.	TGTGCCAGCAGTGGAGGTAGCGGCGGGGAGACCCAGTACTTC	CASSGGSGGETQYF
.	12	TRBV12-3/TRBV12-4	TRBJ1-6	.	TGTGCCAGCAGTTTTGGCAATTCACCCCTCCACTTT	CASSFGNSPLHF
.	13	TRBV5-6	TRBJ1-2	.	TGCGCCAGCAGCTTGGAAGGTAGAAGGGACTACACCTTC	CASSLEGRRDYTF
.	13	TRBV18	TRBJ2-7	TRBD1	TGTGCCAGCTCACCACGGACAGGTCCCGAGCAGTACTTC	CASSPRTGPEQYF
few	21	TRBV12-3/TRBV12-4	TRBJ2-7	.	TGTGCCAGGCTAAGACTTAAGGACCAGAGGGGGTCCGAGAGCTATCCCTACGAGCAGTACTTC	CARLRLKDQRGSESYPYEQYF
.	14	TRBV27	TRBJ1-2	.	TGTGCCAGCACCTCCTTGGTGTATAACTATGGCTACACCTTC	CASTSLVYNYGYTF
.	12	TRBV12-3/TRBV12-4	TRBJ1-1	TRBD1	TGTGCCAGCAGAATGGGACAGAATGAAGCTTTCTTT	CASRMGQNEAFF
.	14	TRBV18	TRBJ1-2	TRBD1	TGTGCCAGCTCACCGGGACAGGGGCCCTATGGCTACACCTTC	CASSPGQGPYGYTF
once	13	TRBV12-3/TRBV12-4	TRBJ1-5	TRBD1	TGTGCCAGCAGGACAGGGGGCAATCAGCCCCAGCATTTT	CASRTGGNQPQHF
.	16	TRBV24-1	TRBJ2-3	TRBD2	TGTGCCACCAGTGACGGGGGGTTTACAGCCACAGATACGCAGTATTTT	CATSDGGFTATDTQYF
few	15	TRBV12-3/TRBV12-4	TRBJ1-5	.	TGTGCCAGCAGTTTAGCCAGGGGTAGCAATCAGCCCCAGCATTTT	CASSLARGSNQPQHF
few	15	TRBV5-1	TRBJ2-1	TRBD1	TGCGCCAGCTCGGGACAGGGGGCGGCCTACAATGAGCAGTTCTTC	CASSGQGAAYNEQFF
medium-sized	15	TRBV20-1	TRBJ2-5	TRBD2	TGCAGTGCTAGAGACCGACTAGCGGGGAAAGAGACCCAGTACTTC	CSARDRLAGKETQYF
large	13	TRBV20-1	TRBJ2-7	.	TGCAGTGCGAGCTGGGGGGATCGCTACGAGCAGTACTTC	CSASWGDRYEQYF
.	13	TRBV6-1	TRBJ2-3	.	TGTGCCAGCAGTGGTGGTGTCGCAGATACGCAGTATTTT	CASSGGVADTQYF
.	18	TRBV5-1	TRBJ2-6	.	TGCGCCAGCAGCTTGGGACTGCGGAGGTCGGTTGGGGCCAACGTCCTGACTTTC	CASSLGLRRSVGANVLTF
few	15	TRBV7-3	TRBJ2-7	TRBD2	TGTGCCAGCAGCTTAGGACTAGCGGCCCCCTACGAGCAGTACTTC	CASSLGLAAPYEQYF
.	14	TRBV20-1	TRBJ2-7	TRBD2	TGCAGTGCTAGAGGGACTAGCGTAACCTACGAGCAGTACTTC	CSARGTSVTYEQYF
.	15	TRBV5-1	TRBJ1-2	.	TGCGCCAGCAGACCGACGGGTACTGCTAACTATGGCTACACCTTC	CASRPTGTANYGYTF
few	15	TRBV20-1	TRBJ2-1	.	TGCAGTGCGCAGAAAGGGGGGGAGCACAGCAATGAGCAGTTCTTC	CSAQKGGEHSNEQFF
.	15	TRBV7-7	TRBJ2-2	.	TGTGCTAGCAGCTTAGGGTCAGGGACCACCGGGGAGCTGTTTTTT	CASSLGSGTTGELFF
.	16	TRBV7-2	TRBJ2-1	.	TGTGCCAGCAGCCTACGGGACACCCGCTCCTACAATGAGCAGTTCTTC	CASSLRDTRSYNEQFF
.	15	TRBV29-1	TRBJ2-3	.	TGCAGCGTTAGCGCCCCGGGGGTGGGCACAGATACGCAGTATTTT	CSVSAPGVGTDTQYF
few	14	TRBV7-3	TRBJ1-1	TRBD1	TGTGCCAGCAGCTTTGGTAGGGGGCAAGGCGAAGCTTTCTTT	CASSFGRGQGEAFF
.	14	TRBV9	TRBJ2-7	.	TGTGCCAGCAGCGTAGGACAGGTAGTGGTCGAGCAGTACTTC	CASSVGQVVVEQYF
.	17	TRBV5-5	TRBJ2-3	TRBD2	TGTGCCAGCAGCTTGGTTTGGCTAGCGGGCAACACAGATACGCAGTATTTT	CASSLVWLAGNTDTQYF
.	15	TRBV4-2	TRBJ2-7	TRBD2	TGTGCCAGCAGCCAGGAACTAGCGGGAGAACGGGAGCAGTACTTC	CASSQELAGEREQYF
.	14	TRBV20-1	TRBJ2-7	TRBD2	TGCAGTGCTACCCTAGCGGGAGGGCCGGACGAGCAGTACTTC	CSATLAGGPDEQYF
.	15	TRBV5-1	TRBJ2-7	TRBD1	TGCGCCAGCAGCTCTCCCGACAGGGGCCTCTACGAGCAGTACTTC	CASSSPDRGLYEQYF
.	17	TRBV6-5	TRBJ1-2	TRBD1	TGTGCCAGCGTCTCAACCGGGACAGGAGTTAGAGGCCATGGCTACACCTTC	CASVSTGTGVRGHGYTF
few	15	TRBV20-1	TRBJ1-2	.	TGCAGTGCTCCCAGGAACACGGACCCTAACTATGGCTACACCTTC	CSAPRNTDPNYGYTF
.	15	TRBV10-3	TRBJ2-6	.	TGTGCCATCAGGGGGACTGCTTCTGGGGCCAACGTCCTGACTTTC	CAIRGTASGANVLTF
.	14	TRBV5-4	TRBJ2-7	TRBD1	TGTGCCAGCAGCCGGGGACAGGGCAGGTACGAGCAGTACTTC	CASSRGQGRYEQYF
once	15	TRBV6-6	TRBJ2-7	.	TGTGCCAGCAGTTACCCCGAGGGGAGAGACGGCGAGCAGTACTTC	CASSYPEGRDGEQYF
.	17	TRBV9	TRBJ2-5	TRBD2	TGTGCCAGCAGCGTAGTCGGTAGCGGGAGCCATAAAGAGACCCAGTACTTC	CASSVVGSGSHKETQYF
.	14	TRBV20-1	TRBJ2-3	TRBD2	TGCAGTGCTAAGGGACTAGCGGGCACAGATACGCAGTATTTT	CSAKGLAGTDTQYF
.	12	TRBV12-3/TRBV12-4	TRBJ1-2	.	TGTGCCAGCAGGGAGGCGTACTATGGCTACACCTTC	CASREAYYGYTF
.	14	TRBV5-6	TRBJ2-7	TRBD1	TGTGCCAGCAGCCTGTACAGGGGGGCCTACGAGCAGTACTTC	CASSLYRGAYEQYF
.	15	TRBV20-1	TRBJ1-1	.	TGCAGTGCTAGAGTGGTTTTGGAATTGAACACTGAAGCTTTCTTT	CSARVVLELNTEAFF
few	16	TRBV7-9	TRBJ1-4	TRBD1	TGTGCCAGCAGCCAAACAAGCGGGACAGGGGACGAAAAACTGTTTTTT	CASSQTSGTGDEKLFF
few	14	TRBV5-1	TRBJ2-3	.	TGCGCCAGCAGGACGCACAGGGAGACAGATACGCAGTATTTT	CASRTHRETDTQYF
.	11	TRBV12-3/TRBV12-4	TRBJ2-5	.	TGTGCCAGCAGCTCCACCGAGACCCAGTACTTC	CASSSTETQYF
.	12	TRBV4-1	TRBJ1-6	.	TGCGCCAGCAGCCAAGATGCGGGGACCCTCCACTTT	CASSQDAGTLHF
few	15	TRBV5-1	TRBJ2-7	TRBD1	TGCGCCAGCAGCCGCCCCGGGACAGGGGGTACCGAGCAGTACTTC	CASSRPGTGGTEQYF
.	13	TRBV29-1	TRBJ2-5	.	TGCAGCGGACTCCCAGACAACCAAGAGACCCAGTACTTC	CSGLPDNQETQYF
.	12	TRBV12-3/TRBV12-4	TRBJ2-7	.	TGTGCCAGCAGTCGACTAGCCTACGAGCAGTACTTC	CASSRLAYEQYF